Below, 3 T cell receptor beta chains from the same sample are listed, as sequenced in a study of shared clonotypes between healthy human individuals. Using immunoSEQ multiplex PCR, the repertoire was profiled, and TCRdb retains in-frame clones only, with some absent. The sample records 1,400,000 or so clones, about 98.5% being singletons. The specimen was naive CD4+ T cells sorted from blood. Indicated subset: CD45RA+ positively selected. Receptors were obtained from a man younger than 45 in good health.

The chain combines TRBV6-1 with TRBJ2-3; 9 nucleotides line up with TRBD2. This CDR3 is 14 amino acids long. CDR1 is MNHNS and CDR2 is SASEGT in the germline V gene. The junction had 7 bases not matched to a gene; V was cut back by 8 bases and J by 4 bases. The CDR3 sequence: CASLLAGDADTQYF. CDR3 DNA sequence: TGTGCCAGCTTGTTAGCGGGAGACGCAGATACGCAGTATTTT.

This chain connects TRBV11-2 to TRBJ2-7; unclear D gene. The length of the CDR3 is 12 residues. Germline-derived CDR1 and CDR2 are SGHAT and FQNNGV. V lost 5 bases and J lost 4, with 9 bases in between. The CDR3 spells CASSHTQYEQYF. The CDR3 DNA sequence: TGTGCCAGCAGCCACACTCAGTACGAGCAGTACTTC.

The chain carries TRBV10-3 and TRBJ1-5; D possibly corresponds to TRBD1 (5 bases). CDR1 and CDR2 from the germline V gene are ENHRY and SYGVKD. The V end was cut by 0 bases, the J end by 3 bases, with 12 bases between. The CDR3 contains 16 residues. The CDR3 protein is CAISESGGDLNQPQHF. DNA for the CDR3: TGTGCCATCAGTGAGTCGGGGGGGGACCTCAATCAGCCCCAGCATTTT.